This passage covers 19 T cell receptor beta chains from one sample sequenced in a study of tumor T cells in aggressive B-cell lymphoma. Sequenced by immunoSEQ multiplex PCR; TCRdb stores in-frame clones only, minus some. This table has roughly 620 clones, roughly 94% appearing once. The sequenced material came from tumor tissue. These receptors all come from an adult with diffuse large B cell lymphoma.

The CDR3 coding sequence is TGTGCCAGCAGTAGGGACACCGCGGGAGATGAGCAGTTCTTC. Protein sequence: CASSRDTAGDEQFF. The rearrangement links TRBV7-3 to TRBJ2-1; maybe TRBD2 (7 bases). CDR3 size: 14 residues. Trimming left V 6 bases short and J 8 bases short, with 17 bases between. Germline V gene lookup returns CDR1 SGHTA and CDR2 FQGTGA. Complete variable domain (other parts from reference TRBV7-3 and TRBJ2-1): GAGVSQTPSNKVTEKGKYVELRCDPISGHTALYWYRQSLGQGPEFLIYFQGTGAADDSGLPNDRFFAVRPEGSVSTLKIQRTERGDSAVYLCASSRDTAGDEQFFGPGTRLTVL.

The chain carries TRBV4-1 and TRBJ2-7; possibly TRBD1 for D (6 bases). The CDR3 length is 14 residues. V gave up 4 bases and J gave up 2 bases, with 12 bases separating them. Germline V CDR1 and CDR2: MGHRA, YSYEKL. CDR3 DNA: TGCGCCAGCAGCCCGTCCTCAGGGGCCTACGAGCAGTACTTC. Its translation is CASSPSSGAYEQYF.

The J gene is TRBJ1-1, the V gene TRBV7-2, with TRBD1 as a possible D gene (5 bases). The germline V gene has CDR1 SGHTA and CDR2 FQGNSA. The CDR3 has 14 residues. Trimming took 5 bases from V and 3 from J, leaving 13 bases between them. The DNA of the CDR3 is TGTGCCAGCAGCATTCCGGGACTTCACACTGAAGCTTTCTTT. This sequence encodes CASSIPGLHTEAFF.

The rearrangement links TRBV28 to TRBJ2-3, with D unresolved. Trimming removed 3 bases from V and 3 bases from J, with 13 bases in between. The CDR3 covers 15 residues. Germline values: CDR1 MDHEN, CDR2 SYDVKM. This CDR3 is CASSLSQSRTDTQYF. The CDR3 DNA follows: TGTGCCAGCAGTTTGTCGCAGTCGAGGACAGATACGCAGTATTTT.

The CDR3 region is CASSLGQSNQPQHF. Written as DNA, the CDR3 is TGTGCCAGCAGCTTGGGACAGAGCAATCAGCCCCAGCATTTT. The chain recombines TRBV5-6 with TRBJ1-5; possible D gene TRBD1, 5 bases. Per germline, CDR1 SGHDT and CDR2 YYEEEE. Trimming took 0 bases from V and 1 from J, leaving 5 bases between them. The CDR3 length is 14 residues. The entire variable domain, with the rest obtained from reference TRBV5-6 and TRBJ1-5, is as follows: DAGVTQSPTHLIKTRGQQVTLRCSPKSGHDTVSWYQQALGQGPQFIFQYYEEEERQRGNFPDRFSGHQFPNYSSELNVNALLLGDSALYLCASSLGQSNQPQHFGDGTRLSIL.

The chain links TRBV18 to TRBJ1-1, with D maybe TRBD1 (5 bases). There are 13 residues in the CDR3. Germline V gene lookup returns CDR1 KGHSH and CDR2 LQKENI. Trimming took off 2 bases at V and 10 bases at J, with 14 bases between the two ends. The CDR3 reads CASSPLAGNRAFF. DNA of the CDR3: TGTGCCAGCTCACCATTGGCAGGGAACCGAGCTTTCTTT.

This clone was counted only a few times. The CDR3 sequence is CASSPFNTNTEAFF. In DNA, the CDR3 is TGTGCCAGCTCACCGTTTAACACAAACACTGAAGCTTTCTTT. The gene calls are TRBV18 and TRBJ1-1; no firm D call. CDR1 and CDR2 from the germline V gene are KGHSH and LQKENI. Between the trimmed V and J ends, which lost 3 bases and 2 bases, there was a span of 10 bases. CDR3 length: 14 amino acids.

This sequence joins TRBV5-1 and TRBJ2-2; D uncertain. Per the germline V gene, CDR1 is SGHRS and CDR2 is YFSETQ. Trimming removed 0 bases from V and 0 bases from J, with 9 bases in between. The CDR3 is 16 amino acids. This CDR3 reads CASSLDASANTGELFF. CDR3 nucleotides: TGCGCCAGCAGCTTGGACGCCAGCGCGAACACCGGGGAGCTGTTTTTT. The full variable domain, its missing parts supplied by reference TRBV5-1 and TRBJ2-2, is KAGVTQTPRYLIKTRGQQVTLSCSPISGHRSVSWYQQTPGQGLQFLFEYFSETQRNKGNFPGRFSGRQFSNSRSEMNVSTLELGDSALYLCASSLDASANTGELFFGEGSRLTVL.

J is TRBJ2-1 and V is TRBV9, with D tentatively TRBD1 (5 bases). The CDR3 covers 14 residues. Germline CDR1 reads SGDLS; CDR2 reads YYNGEE. The V end was cut by 3 bases, the J end by 4 bases, with 11 bases between. The CDR3 bases are TGTGCCAGCAGCGCGGCAGGGTTATACAATGAGCAGTTCTTC. Translating it yields CASSAAGLYNEQFF.

The gene calls are TRBV7-3 and TRBJ1-1; 7 nucleotides line up with TRBD1. The germline V gene has CDR1 SGHTA and CDR2 FQGTGA. The CDR3 contains 14 residues. Trimming cost V 4 bases and J 8 bases; bases outside gene matches: 10. CDR3 sequence (DNA): TGTGCCAGCAGCTCCCGACAGGGTACGGCCGAAGCTTTCTTT. Its protein product is CASSSRQGTAEAFF.

The chain recombines TRBV7-2 with TRBJ2-3, with a tentative D call TRBD2 (6 bases). In germline, CDR1 is SGHTA, CDR2 FQGNSA. V dropped 4 bases and J dropped 0 bases, with 14 bases sitting between them. The CDR3 extends over 16 amino acids. The CDR3 reads CASSYFSGESTDTQYF. CDR3 in DNA: TGTGCCAGCAGCTACTTCTCGGGGGAAAGCACAGATACGCAGTATTTT.

A word on this clone: The germline gene is not matched at one end of the junction; a read error may be the cause. This chain connects TRBV7-7 to TRBJ2-3; D is perhaps TRBD2 (6 bases). This CDR3 has 13 residues. From germline, CDR1 is SSHAT and CDR2 FNYEAQ (reference sequence). CDR3 DNA sequence: TGTGCTAGCAGCAGGGACTTCACAGATACGCAGTATTTT. Translated: CASSRDFTDTQYF.

This rearrangement joins TRBV9 to TRBJ2-2; 9 bases map to TRBD1. V shed 3 bases, J shed 5 bases, and the junction held 8 bases outside the gene matches. Per germline, CDR1 SGDLS and CDR2 YYNGEE. CDR3 size: 16 residues. The CDR3 nucleotides read TGTGCCAGCAGCGGCGCACAGGGGGCCGTGACCGGGGAGCTGTTTTTT. Its translation is CASSGAQGAVTGELFF.

The chain uses TRBV19 and TRBJ2-1; 8 bases line up with TRBD2. This CDR3 contains 16 residues. CDR1 and CDR2 from the germline V gene are LNHDA and SQIVND (reference sequence). J was trimmed by 1 base and V by 4 bases; bases with no gene match: 6. This CDR3 is CASSNQRGRSYNEQFF. The CDR3 region has the DNA TGTGCCAGTAGTAACCAGCGGGGGAGGTCCTACAATGAGCAGTTCTTC.

V usage is TRBV6-5 and J usage is TRBJ1-6; D uncertain. The CDR3 length is 12 residues. The V gene's germline CDR1 is MNHEY and CDR2 SVGAGI. The V gene lost 10 bases and the J gene lost 4 bases, with 8 bases spanning the gap. The CDR3, as DNA: TGTGCCACCGCGGCGTATAATTCACCCCTCCACTTT. Protein: CATAAYNSPLHF.

The chain couples TRBV25-1 to TRBJ1-2, with unresolved D. With 8 bases removed from V and 6 bases from J, the gap between germline ends came to 13 bases. The CDR3 runs 12 residues. The germline CDR1 and CDR2 sequences are MGHDK and SYGVNS. CDR3 in DNA: TGTGCCAGCTATTCCGGGTTACATGGCTACACCTTC. Translating it yields CASYSGLHGYTF.

The chain combines TRBV5-1 with TRBJ2-6; TRBD1 agrees at 10 bases. V gave up 2 bases and J gave up 3 bases; unmatched junction bases: 5. Looked up from germline, CDR1 is SGHRS and CDR2 is YFSETQ. This CDR3 has 17 residues. The CDR3 sequence is CASSFLGQGVGANVLTF. The CDR3 DNA is TGCGCCAGCAGCTTCCTAGGACAGGGGGTTGGGGCCAACGTCCTGACTTTC.

The chain combines TRBV5-4 with TRBJ1-1; maybe TRBD1 (6 bases). Between the trimmed V and J ends, which lost 0 bases and 10 bases, there was a span of 16 bases. This CDR3 is built from 14 residues. CDR1 SGHNT and CDR2 YYREEE come from the germline V gene (reference sequence). The CDR3 spells CASSLGAGRGGAFF. DNA for the CDR3: TGTGCCAGCAGCTTGGGAGCGGGAAGGGGGGGAGCTTTCTTT.

The chain joins TRBV18 to TRBJ2-5; 8 bases map to TRBD1. The germline V gene encodes CDR1 KGHSH and CDR2 LQKENI. This CDR3 is 14 amino acids long. V lost 2 bases and J lost 4; bases outside the gene matches: 3. The CDR3 spells CASSPGRGRETQYF. CDR3 sequence (DNA): TGTGCCAGCTCACCAGGCAGGGGGCGAGAGACCCAGTACTTC.